This T cell receptor (beta chain) was sequenced for a study of blood T cells in healthy people across ages. With a J-beta primer mix and a sample-barcoded 5' primer, a second PCR ran about 7 to 12 cycles. The authors tagged each cDNA molecule using a template-switch adaptor with 12 random nucleotides. There were at least 2.5 million CDR3-containing paired-end reads obtained from each sample. TCRdb redid the calling of the 5' RACE reads with MiXCR, one entry per CDR3 protein. The sample yields about a million distinct CDR3 sequences, around 54% seen once. Per sample, a minimum of 6 million PBMCs were isolated. The CDR3 is made up of 17 amino acids. Germline V lookup: CDR1 LGHDT, CDR2 YNNKEL (reference sequence). In the case of this clonotype: At one end the junction does not follow the germline gene, possibly because of a read error.

The sample consisted of blood. The rearrangement uses TRBV3-1 and TRBJ2-1; D is undetermined. The TCR sequence derives from a woman aged 55 to 70 in good health. CDR3 amino acids: CAGSQVRFPSSYNEQFF. CDR3 sequence (DNA): TGTGCCGGCAGCCAAGTGAGATTCCCGAGCTCCTACAATGAGCAGTTCTTC.